This T cell receptor (beta chain) was recovered during a study of cytomegalovirus exposure and HLA in healthy donors. Across the whole study: Of all 400 or so donors who were genotyped, roughly 81% belonged to the Caucasian-associated ancestry cluster. Study-level results: Researchers catalogued roughly 170 TCR beta chains as cytomegalovirus-associated. According to an earlier analysis, most TCR beta V segments yielded productive rearrangements about 90% or about 30% of the time.

V lost 3 bases to trimming and J lost 0 bases, with 12 bases between them. The CDR3 covers 16 residues. Germline loops: CDR1 MDHEN, CDR2 SYDVKM. A single count supports this clone. Its specificity is unknown. With 60 Vbeta and 13 Jbeta primers, the PCR was carried out. In the authors' methods: It was a later analysis that counted 75 million to 90 million unique TCR beta chains, of which 9 million to 13 million were shared. The method was immunoSEQ multiplex PCR; TCRdb's version includes in-frame clones alone and lacks a portion of them. V and J calls and clone size follow that table, whereas D and trimming were derived from the DNA. In the table there are approximately 150,000 clones, less than 85% of which are singletons.

The clonotype originates from a man between 35 and 55 years old in good health and CMV-seronegative. Sequencing was carried out using PBMCs. This chain uses TRBV28 with TRBJ2-1, with no clear D. As DNA, the CDR3 is TGTGCCAGCAGTTTGACCCCCCGGGTCTCCTACAATGAGCAGTTCTTC. Translation: CASSLTPRVSYNEQFF.